This is a list of T cell receptor beta chains from one sample in a study of blood T cell repertoires in COVID-19. Using immunoSEQ multiplex PCR, the repertoire was profiled, and TCRdb retains in-frame clones only, with some absent. The data contain a few hundred thousand clones, 80% to 90% of them singletons. The sequencing sample was made of PBMCs or T cells enriched from blood (not recorded which). All receptors derive from a woman aged 30 to 39 who had been exposed to COVID-19. Each CDR3 is given without its conserved first and last residue.

j_call v_call cdr3_length cdr3_aa
TRBJ2-4 TRBV5-1 17 ASSLLGAQAGSAKNIQY
TRBJ2-1 TRBV9 14 ASSVLSTGAANEQF
TRBJ2-7 TRBV18 13 ASSPGTVRSYEQY
TRBJ1-5 TRBV19 15 ASGPQGEGEGNQPQH
TRBJ1-3 TRBV27 14 ASRAETAGSGNTIY
TRBJ2-7 TRBV6-5 14 ASSYSGTGGAGEQY
TRBJ2-7 TRBV30 11 AWSVARGYEQY
TRBJ2-2 TRBV7-8 16 ASSPSTGQGKNTGELF
TRBJ1-5 TRBV13 14 ASSLRTGGGYQPQH
TRBJ2-4 TRBV27 13 ASSWTGGVGDIQY
TRBJ1-6 TRBV3-1/TRBV3-2 11 ASSRPGNSPLH
TRBJ1-2 TRBV12-3/TRBV12-4 10 ASSFGDLDRE
TRBJ2-1 TRBV6-5 14 ASSYSTSGVYNEQF
TRBJ1-5 TRBV19 14 ASSITGSGGNQPQH
TRBJ1-2 TRBV11-2 12 ASSLAGEDYGYT
TRBJ1-2 TRBV24-1 12 ATSDPGTGPGYT
TRBJ1-1 TRBV28 12 ASSPDRLVTEAF
TRBJ1-1 TRBV20-1 9 SARGGTEAF
TRBJ1-2 TRBV6-1 9 ASSEGQGYT
TRBJ1-5 TRBV2 11 ASNYNSNQPQH
TRBJ1-6 TRBV5-1 13 ASSLEVGHDSPLH
TRBJ2-2 TRBV5-1 14 ASSQRGASHRGELF
TRBJ1-4 TRBV15 15 ATSRGFYGGGDEKLF
TRBJ2-2 TRBV15 13 ATSTGQGGTGELF
TRBJ2-3 TRBV7-2 13 ASSLSFGAADTQY
TRBJ2-2 TRBV7-9 10 ASSFSTGELF
TRBJ1-3 TRBV4-1 13 ASSQEASSGNTIY
TRBJ1-2 TRBV20-1 9 SARGGEGYT
TRBJ1-1 TRBV7-9 12 ASSLTDKNTEAF
TRBJ1-2 TRBV25-1 13 ASSGGWDPNYGYT
TRBJ2-1 TRBV18 13 ASSPLGGGGYEQF
TRBJ2-2 TRBV11-3 14 ASSRRQDLRVGELF
TRBJ2-3 TRBV12-5 11 ASGLDRTDTQY
TRBJ1-2 TRBV9 12 ASSGQGGGYGYT
TRBJ2-1 TRBV24-1 14 ATSDPSSSSYNEQF
TRBJ2-5 TRBV5-1 14 ASSLADRGQGETQY
TRBJ1-1 TRBV19 14 ASSIRTGTMNTEAF
TRBJ1-5 TRBV30 13 AWSWGGGGRQPQH
TRBJ2-1 TRBV27 12 ASSRDRERNEQF
TRBJ1-2 TRBV6-1 14 ASSEATGVLGYGYT
TRBJ1-5 TRBV28 12 ASSQGHPNQPQH
TRBJ2-3 TRBV4-2 15 ASSQDWLAGGPDTQY
TRBJ2-3 TRBV6-2/TRBV6-3 13 ASSGLAGSTDTQY
TRBJ2-3 TRBV5-8 13 ASRIDSLSTDTQY
TRBJ1-3 TRBV29-1 11 SVARGSGNTIY
TRBJ1-4 TRBV7-9 13 ASGLRTGSNEKLF
TRBJ1-5 TRBV2 16 ASRPPGQKKYSNQPQH
TRBJ2-3 TRBV7-8 14 ASSPWGTGGAGTQY
TRBJ2-7 TRBV5-1 12 ASSPGQGAYEQY
TRBJ2-5 TRBV3-1/TRBV3-2 15 ASTPPGGLAVQETQY
TRBJ1-1 TRBV5-8 14 ASSFFQGWANTEAF
TRBJ1-4 TRBV6-6 12 ASTNERAGEKLF
TRBJ1-1 TRBV7-8 13 ASSIRDRVGTEAF
TRBJ2-1 TRBV24-1 13 ATSDFGEGHGEQF
TRBJ1-1 TRBV29-1 11 SVDRQGLTEAF
TRBJ1-1 TRBV29-1 9 SAGGGLEAF
TRBJ2-7 TRBV14 12 ASSPGGRGNEQY
TRBJ1-2 TRBV6-5 11 ASRVGTRYGYT
TRBJ1-2 TRBV19 17 ASSILLRDSQRANYGYT
TRBJ2-7 TRBV5-5 15 ASSGAGSGFWAYEQY